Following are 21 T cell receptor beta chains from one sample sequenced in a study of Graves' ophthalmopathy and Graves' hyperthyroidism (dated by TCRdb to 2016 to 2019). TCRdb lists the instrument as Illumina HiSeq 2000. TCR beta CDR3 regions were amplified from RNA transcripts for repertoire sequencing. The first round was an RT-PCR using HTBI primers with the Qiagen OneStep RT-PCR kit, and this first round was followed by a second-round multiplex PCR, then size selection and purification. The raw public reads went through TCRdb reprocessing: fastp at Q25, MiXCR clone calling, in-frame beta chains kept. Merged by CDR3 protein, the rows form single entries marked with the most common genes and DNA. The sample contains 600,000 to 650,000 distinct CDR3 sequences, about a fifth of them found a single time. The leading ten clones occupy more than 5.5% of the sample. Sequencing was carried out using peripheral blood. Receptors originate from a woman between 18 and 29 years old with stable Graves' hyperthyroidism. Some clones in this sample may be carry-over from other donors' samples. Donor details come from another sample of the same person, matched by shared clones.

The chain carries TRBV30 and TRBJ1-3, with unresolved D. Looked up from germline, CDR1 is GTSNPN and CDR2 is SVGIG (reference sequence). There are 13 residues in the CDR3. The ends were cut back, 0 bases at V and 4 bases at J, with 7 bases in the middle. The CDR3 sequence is CAWSVLGGNTIYF. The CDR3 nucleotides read TGTGCCTGGAGTGTACTAGGGGGAAACACCATATATTTT.

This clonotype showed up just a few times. The CDR3 DNA reads as TGTGCCAGCAGTTCCCGGGACAGTTACCAAGAGACCCAGTACTTC. It encodes CASSSRDSYQETQYF. This chain connects TRBV28 to TRBJ2-5, with 7 nucleotides matching TRBD1. V shed 4 bases and J 0 bases; nucleotides not matched to a gene: 5. The CDR3 loop spans 15 amino acids. The germline V gene has CDR1 MDHEN and CDR2 SYDVKM.

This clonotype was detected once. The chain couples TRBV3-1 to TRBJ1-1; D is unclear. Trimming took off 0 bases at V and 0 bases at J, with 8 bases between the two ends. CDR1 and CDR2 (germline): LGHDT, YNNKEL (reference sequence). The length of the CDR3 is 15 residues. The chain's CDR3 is CASSQDQSLNTEAFF. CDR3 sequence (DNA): TGTGCCAGCAGCCAAGATCAGAGCTTGAACACTGAAGCTTTCTTT.

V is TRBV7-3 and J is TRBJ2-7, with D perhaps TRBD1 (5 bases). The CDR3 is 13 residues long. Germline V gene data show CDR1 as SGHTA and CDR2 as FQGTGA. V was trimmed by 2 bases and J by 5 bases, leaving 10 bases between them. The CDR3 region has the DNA TGTGCCAGCAGCTTAGGTCCAGGGCACGAGCAGTACTTC. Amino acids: CASSLGPGHEQYF. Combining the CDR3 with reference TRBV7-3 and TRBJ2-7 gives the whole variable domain GAGVSQTPSNKVTEKGKYVELRCDPISGHTALYWYRQSLGQGPEFLIYFQGTGAADDSGLPNDRFFAVRPEGSVSTLKIQRTERGDSAVYLCASSLGPGHEQYFGPGTRLTVT.

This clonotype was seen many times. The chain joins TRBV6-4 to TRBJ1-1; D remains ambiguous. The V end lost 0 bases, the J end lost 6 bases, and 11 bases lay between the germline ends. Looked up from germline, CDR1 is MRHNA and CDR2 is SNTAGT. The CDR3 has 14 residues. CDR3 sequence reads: CASSDSDGGAEAFF. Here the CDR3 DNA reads TGTGCCAGCAGTGACTCTGACGGCGGAGCTGAAGCTTTCTTT.

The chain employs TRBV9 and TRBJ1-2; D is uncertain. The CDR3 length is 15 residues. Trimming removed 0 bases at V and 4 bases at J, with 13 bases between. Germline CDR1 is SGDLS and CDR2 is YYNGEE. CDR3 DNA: TGTGCCAGCAGCGTAGACTACAGCCACTTCTATGGCTACACCTTC. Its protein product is CASSVDYSHFYGYTF.

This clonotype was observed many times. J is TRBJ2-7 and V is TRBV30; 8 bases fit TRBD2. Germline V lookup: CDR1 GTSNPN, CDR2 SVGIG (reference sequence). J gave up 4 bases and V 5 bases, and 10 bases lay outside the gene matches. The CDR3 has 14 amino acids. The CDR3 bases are TGTGCCTGGCAATCAGGTAGCGGGGAGTACGAGCAGTACTTC. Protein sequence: CAWQSGSGEYEQYF.

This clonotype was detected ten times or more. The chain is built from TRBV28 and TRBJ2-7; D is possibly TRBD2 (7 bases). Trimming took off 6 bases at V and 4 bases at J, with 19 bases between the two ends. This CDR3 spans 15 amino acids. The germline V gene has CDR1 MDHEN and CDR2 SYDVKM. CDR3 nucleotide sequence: TGTGCCAGCAGCCCGAGGGGGGGTGCCCTTTACGAGCAGTACTTC. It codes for CASSPRGGALYEQYF.

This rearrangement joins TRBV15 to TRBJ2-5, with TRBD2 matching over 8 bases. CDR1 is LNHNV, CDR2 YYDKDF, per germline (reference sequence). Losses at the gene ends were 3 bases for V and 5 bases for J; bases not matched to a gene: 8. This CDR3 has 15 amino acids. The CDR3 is CATSSDGRAGETQYF. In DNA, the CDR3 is TGTGCCACCAGCAGTGACGGGAGGGCGGGGGAGACCCAGTACTTC.

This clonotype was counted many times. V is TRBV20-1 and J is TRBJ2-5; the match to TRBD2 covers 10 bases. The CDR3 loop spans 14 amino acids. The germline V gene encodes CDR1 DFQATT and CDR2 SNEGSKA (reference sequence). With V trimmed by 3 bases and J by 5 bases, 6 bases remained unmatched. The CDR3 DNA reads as TGCAGTGCTAGCGTGGGACTAGCGTGGGAGACCCAGTACTTC. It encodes CSASVGLAWETQYF.

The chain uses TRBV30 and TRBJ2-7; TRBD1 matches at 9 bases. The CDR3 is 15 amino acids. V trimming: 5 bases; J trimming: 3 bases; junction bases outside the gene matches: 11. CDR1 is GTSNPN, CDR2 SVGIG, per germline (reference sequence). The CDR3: CAWVRDRATDYEQYF. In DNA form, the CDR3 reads TGTGCCTGGGTCCGGGACAGGGCTACAGACTACGAGCAGTACTTC.

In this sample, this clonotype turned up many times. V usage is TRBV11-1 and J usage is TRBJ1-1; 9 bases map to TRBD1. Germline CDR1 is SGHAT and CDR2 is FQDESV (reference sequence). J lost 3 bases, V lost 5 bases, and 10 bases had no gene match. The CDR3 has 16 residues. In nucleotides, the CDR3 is TGTGCCAGCAGCCAATACACAGGGGGCCGGGACACTGAAGCTTTCTTT. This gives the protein CASSQYTGGRDTEAFF.

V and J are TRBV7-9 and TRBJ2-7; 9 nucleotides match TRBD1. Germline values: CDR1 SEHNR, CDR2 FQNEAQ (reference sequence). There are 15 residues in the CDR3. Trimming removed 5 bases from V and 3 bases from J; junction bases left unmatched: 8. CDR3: CASSAPGQGHYEQYF. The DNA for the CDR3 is TGTGCCAGCAGCGCACCGGGACAGGGACACTACGAGCAGTACTTC.

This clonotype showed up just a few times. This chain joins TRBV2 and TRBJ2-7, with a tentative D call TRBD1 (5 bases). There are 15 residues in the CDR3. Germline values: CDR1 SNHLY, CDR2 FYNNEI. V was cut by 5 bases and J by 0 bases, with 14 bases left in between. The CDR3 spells CASSLRTLSSYEQYF. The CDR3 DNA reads TGTGCCAGCAGTTTAAGGACACTAAGCTCCTACGAGCAGTACTTC.

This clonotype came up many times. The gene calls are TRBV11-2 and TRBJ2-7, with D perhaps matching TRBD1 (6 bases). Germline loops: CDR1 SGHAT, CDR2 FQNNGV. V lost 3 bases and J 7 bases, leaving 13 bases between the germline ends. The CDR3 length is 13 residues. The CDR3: CASSFDRDIEQYF. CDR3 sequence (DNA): TGTGCCAGCAGCTTCGACCGGGACATTGAGCAGTACTTC.

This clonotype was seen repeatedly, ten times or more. CDR3 DNA sequence: TGCGCCAGCAGCTTGGGCGGGACCTGGGACACTGAAGCTTTCTTT. This translates into CASSLGGTWDTEAFF. V gene TRBV5-1 combines with J gene TRBJ1-1, with TRBD1 as a possible D gene (5 bases). V lost 0 bases, J lost 3 bases, and 12 bases lay in between. This CDR3 comprises 15 residues. CDR1 is SGHRS, CDR2 YFSETQ, per germline.

The CDR3 bases are TGTGCCAGCAGACAGGGATTGGCGGGCCAGCCCCAGCATTTT. Its protein is CASRQGLAGQPQHF. The genes are TRBV6-2 or TRBV6-3 and TRBJ1-5; D might be TRBD1 (6 bases). The CDR3 is 14 amino acids. V lost 6 bases and J 7 bases, leaving 16 bases between the germline ends. Germline CDR1 and CDR2: MNHEY and SVGEGT.

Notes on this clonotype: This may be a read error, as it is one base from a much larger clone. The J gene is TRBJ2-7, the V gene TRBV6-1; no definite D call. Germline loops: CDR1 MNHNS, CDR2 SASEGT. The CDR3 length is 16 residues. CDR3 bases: TGTGCCAGCAGTGAAGGCGACGTCTTGAGCTCCTACGAGCAGGACTTC. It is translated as CASSEGDVLSSYEQDF.

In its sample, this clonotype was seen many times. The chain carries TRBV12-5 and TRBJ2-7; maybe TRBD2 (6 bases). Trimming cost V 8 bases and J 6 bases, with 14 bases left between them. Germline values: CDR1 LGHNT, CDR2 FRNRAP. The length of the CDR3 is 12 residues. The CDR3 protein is CASQAGFFEQYF. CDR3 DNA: TGTGCTAGTCAGGCGGGGTTCTTCGAGCAGTACTTC.

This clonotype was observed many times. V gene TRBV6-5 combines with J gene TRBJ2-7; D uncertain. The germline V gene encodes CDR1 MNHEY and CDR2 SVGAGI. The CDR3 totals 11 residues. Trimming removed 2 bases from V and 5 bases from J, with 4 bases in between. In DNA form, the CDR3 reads TGTGCCAGCAGTTACGGGCACGAGCAGTACTTC. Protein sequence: CASSYGHEQYF.

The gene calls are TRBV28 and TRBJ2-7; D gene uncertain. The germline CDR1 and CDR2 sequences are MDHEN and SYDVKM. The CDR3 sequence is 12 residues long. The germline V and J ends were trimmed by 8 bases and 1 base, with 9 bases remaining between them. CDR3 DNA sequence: TGTGCCAGCGGTTGGCGGTCCTACGAGCAGTACTTC. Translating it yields CASGWRSYEQYF.